This T cell receptor beta chain appears in the sequencing data of a study of blood T cell repertoires in COVID-19. The CDR3 totals 16 residues. Germline assignment: CDR1 WNHNN and CDR2 SYGVQD (reference sequence). The V and J ends lost 8 bases and 3 bases respectively, with 20 bases between them. This clone came up a few times. Repertoires were generated with immunoSEQ multiplex PCR, while TCRdb's copy carries only in-frame clones and drops some. This sample has approximately 92,000 clones, with roughly four fifths found just once. This clonotype was obtained from a man in his sixties with acute or convalescent COVID-19. The V and J genes are TRBV10-1 and TRBJ1-5; D remains ambiguous. The sequenced material came from peripheral blood. The DNA for the CDR3 is TGCGCCAGCCGAATACTGGCGGATAGACCCAATCAGCCCCAGCATTTT. The encoded protein is CASRILADRPNQPQHF.